These 22 T cell receptor beta chains were sequenced from one sample in a study of regulatory T cells in long-lasting Graves disease. Time point specified: newly diagnosed GD, antithyroid drugs for less than 3 months. With RNA extracted from PBMCs as input, the TCR library was made. Relying on iRepertoire HTBI primers and Arm-PCR of CDR3 regions, the team built TCR beta libraries. TCRdb independently ran MiXCR on the multiplex PCR reads; one entry per CDR3 protein. There are fewer than 350,000 distinct CDR3 sequences in the sample; 15% to 20% occur only once, and about 36% lies in the top ten. The sample here was peripheral blood mononuclear cells (PBMCs), taken at new diagnosis, from a patient treated with antithyroid drugs. These receptors came from a female donor with Graves disease.

This clonotype was detected only a few times. The V call is TRBV5-1, the J call TRBJ2-1; 8 bases align to TRBD2. Germline CDR1 and CDR2: SGHRS and YFSETQ. This CDR3 is built from 16 residues. Germline trimming cut 4 bases from V and 0 bases from J; bases unmatched to any gene: 6. The CDR3 DNA follows: TGCGCCAGCAGCCCCTCAGCGGGAGCCTCCTACAATGAGCAGTTCTTC. This codes for CASSPSAGASYNEQFF.

This clonotype occurred a few times. The chain links TRBV27 to TRBJ2-2; TRBD2 agrees at 9 bases. With 1 base clipped from V and 7 bases from J, the junction kept 7 bases outside the gene matches. This CDR3 has 16 amino acids. CDR1 is MNHEY and CDR2 is SMNVEV in the germline V gene (reference sequence). The CDR3 spells CASSLFRGRASGELFF. CDR3 DNA: TGTGCCAGCAGTTTATTCCGCGGGAGGGCCAGCGGGGAGCTGTTTTTT.

This clonotype has a count of ten or more. Germline and junction disagree at one end, which may indicate a read error. The rearrangement joins TRBV11-2 to TRBJ2-1, with 7 positions matching TRBD2. Germline loops: CDR1 SGHAT, CDR2 FQNNGV. The CDR3 totals 14 residues. The CDR3 sequence is CASSLVLAANEQFF. As DNA, the CDR3 is TGCGCCAGCAGCTTGGTCCTAGCGGCCAATGAGCAGTTCTTC.

This clonotype was observed at least ten times. The chain recombines TRBV28 with TRBJ2-5; 7 bases agree with TRBD2. Germline CDR1 reads MDHEN; CDR2 reads SYDVKM. V dropped 4 bases and J dropped 1; count of bases not matched to a gene: 9. The CDR3 has 16 residues. DNA for the CDR3: TGTGCCAGCAGTTCGGGGGGTGGGGGAATCCAAGAGACCCAGTACTTC. Translating it yields CASSSGGGGIQETQYF.

This clonotype was counted a single time. Here the CDR3 reads CASSIGFFRELFF. CDR3 nucleotide sequence: TGTGCCAGTAGTATCGGCTTTTTCCGGGAGCTGTTTTTT. The chain combines TRBV19 with TRBJ2-2, with unresolved D. V lost 3 bases and J lost 9, with 11 bases in between. CDR3 length equals 13 residues. Germline CDR1 and CDR2: LNHDA and SQIVND (reference sequence).

The table lists this clonotype with many counts. The chain uses TRBV5-5 and TRBJ1-6; tentatively, D is TRBD1 (6 bases). V was trimmed by 4 bases and J by 5 bases, leaving 13 bases between them. The CDR3 has 15 residues. The germline V gene encodes CDR1 SGHKS and CDR2 YYEKEE (reference sequence). This CDR3 reads CASSPWKGDNSPLHF. DNA of the CDR3: TGTGCCAGCAGCCCATGGAAGGGGGATAATTCACCCCTCCACTTT.

The V and J genes are TRBV9 and TRBJ2-1, with 7 bases identical to TRBD2. Trimming took 2 bases from V and 8 from J; bases not matched to a gene: 4. This CDR3 contains 13 residues. Germline CDR1 SGDLS, CDR2 YYNGEE. The CDR3 DNA is TGTGCCAGCAGCGTGGCGGGAGTGTATGAGCAGTTCTTC. This gives the protein CASSVAGVYEQFF.

The genes are TRBV20-1 and TRBJ2-5; a weak D match, TRBD1 (5 bases). The V gene's germline CDR1 is DFQATT and CDR2 SNEGSKA (reference sequence). V dropped 6 bases and J dropped 5 bases, with 16 bases sitting between them. The CDR3 extends over 13 amino acids. The CDR3 nucleotides read TGCAGTGCCCAGTCAGGGTCTCGGGAGACCCAGTACTTC. This sequence encodes CSAQSGSRETQYF.

This clonotype was recorded many times. This chain links TRBV10-3 with TRBJ2-3; D gene uncertain. The CDR3 is made up of 17 amino acids. From germline, CDR1 is ENHRY and CDR2 SYGVKD. Trimming cost V 0 bases and J 4 bases, with 17 bases left between them. In DNA form, the CDR3 reads TGTGCCATCAGTGAGTCGCTGAAACCAACCACTGCAGATACGCAGTATTTT. Translated, it gives CAISESLKPTTADTQYF.

This clonotype was observed many times. The J gene is TRBJ2-1, the V gene TRBV12-3 or TRBV12-4; 10 bases match TRBD2. V dropped 5 bases and J dropped 0; count of bases not matched to a gene: 19. This CDR3 has 21 amino acids. CDR3 sequence reads: CASSDTKTSGRRRTSYNEQFF. The DNA for the CDR3 is TGTGCCAGCAGTGATACAAAGACTAGCGGGCGACGACGAACCTCCTACAATGAGCAGTTCTTC.

In this sample, this clonotype turned up many times. DNA of the CDR3: TGTGCCAGCAGTTCACCAGGACGGTACTACACCTACGAGCAGTACTTC. Protein product: CASSSPGRYYTYEQYF. The chain couples TRBV28 to TRBJ2-7; no clear D. Germline V gene lookup returns CDR1 MDHEN and CDR2 SYDVKM. Trimming shortened V by 4 bases and J by 2 bases, and 18 bases separated the two germline ends. CDR3 size: 16 residues.

This clonotype was found many times. DNA for the CDR3: TGTGCCAGCAGTGAAGAAGTTGGGGCAGTCGCCGGGGAGCTGTTTTTT. Translated: CASSEEVGAVAGELFF. The genes are TRBV6-1 and TRBJ2-2, with D possibly TRBD1 on 5 matching bases. V dropped 1 base and J dropped 6 bases, with 15 bases sitting between them. The germline gives CDR1 MNHNS, CDR2 SASEGT. This CDR3 has 16 amino acids.

The sample holds many counts of this clonotype. The chain is built from TRBV11-3 and TRBJ2-3; 7 bases are a match to TRBD2. The CDR3 runs to 15 residues. CDR1 is SGHNT, CDR2 YENEEA, per germline. Trimming cost V 0 bases and J 5 bases; bases outside gene matches: 5. The CDR3 loop is CASSLEGRELDTQYF. Written as DNA, the CDR3 is TGTGCCAGCAGCTTAGAAGGGCGGGAGCTAGATACGCAGTATTTT.

In its sample, this clonotype was seen many times. V gene TRBV29-1 combines with J gene TRBJ2-6; no definite D call. This CDR3 contains 14 residues. Germline CDR1 is SQVTM and CDR2 is ANQGSEA. With 3 bases removed from V and 0 bases from J, the gap between germline ends came to 6 bases. DNA for the CDR3: TGCAGCGTTGACAGTGGCTCTGGGGCCAACGTCCTGACTTTC. It translates to CSVDSGSGANVLTF.

This clonotype was recorded a few times. The chain combines TRBV6-2 or TRBV6-3 with TRBJ2-7; TRBD2 agrees at 9 bases. This CDR3 has 16 residues. The J segment lost 3 bases and the V segment lost 5 bases, leaving 11 bases of the junction unmatched. Germline V gives CDR1 MNHEY, CDR2 SVGEGT. DNA of the CDR3: TGTGCCAGCAGTCAGGACATAGCGGGAGTCGGCTACGAGCAGTACTTC. Translation: CASSQDIAGVGYEQYF.

This clonotype was found many times. This chain uses TRBV28 with TRBJ2-3; D may be TRBD1 (6 bases). The germline gives CDR1 MDHEN, CDR2 SYDVKM. Trimming took off 8 bases at V and 0 bases at J, with 12 bases between the two ends. The CDR3 is made up of 14 amino acids. The CDR3 reads CASRARGSTDTQYF. The CDR3 bases are TGTGCCAGCCGGGCCAGGGGTAGCACAGATACGCAGTATTTT.

The genes are TRBV18 and TRBJ2-7; no reliable D call. Germline lookup yields CDR1 KGHSH and CDR2 LQKENI. This CDR3 is built from 15 residues. Trimming stripped 4 bases from V and 5 bases from J, with 18 bases between. The CDR3 region is CASSRTGPPGNEQYF. The CDR3 coding sequence is TGTGCCAGCTCACGTACCGGGCCTCCTGGGAACGAGCAGTACTTC. Full variable domain (remainder filled in from reference TRBV18 and TRBJ2-7): NAGVMQNPRHLVRRRGQEARLRCSPMKGHSHVYWYRQLPEEGLKFMVYLQKENIIDESGMPKERFSAEFPKEGPSILRIQQVVRGDSAAYFCASSRTGPPGNEQYFGPGTRLTVT.

This clonotype came up once. The V and J genes are TRBV6-1 and TRBJ1-4; 9 nucleotides line up with TRBD1. CDR3 size: 16 residues. Germline V lookup: CDR1 MNHNS, CDR2 SASEGT. The ends lost 4 bases at V and 0 bases at J; junction bases unmatched: 3. CDR3 loop: CASSVDRGTTNEKLFF. CDR3 sequence (DNA): TGTGCCAGCAGTGTGGACAGGGGCACAACTAATGAAAAACTGTTTTTT.

This clonotype occurred many times. The V gene is TRBV11-1, the J gene TRBJ1-1; tentatively, D is TRBD1 (5 bases). The CDR3 length is 15 residues. CDR1 SGHAT and CDR2 FQDESV come from the germline V gene (reference sequence). V was pared by 0 bases and J by 8 bases, with 16 bases between. The CDR3 DNA reads as TGTGCCAGCAGCTTAGCAAGGGGAGGGGCTGTCGAAGCTTTCTTT. Translating it yields CASSLARGGAVEAFF.

In this sample, this clonotype turned up many times. V usage is TRBV14 and J usage is TRBJ2-5; the match to TRBD2 covers 7 bases. In germline, CDR1 is SGHDN, CDR2 FVKESK. There are 16 residues in the CDR3. The junction had 11 bases not matched to a gene; V was cut back by 3 bases and J by 4 bases. The CDR3 sequence: CASSHGPLAGVETQYF. The CDR3, as DNA: TGTGCCAGCAGCCACGGACCTCTCGCGGGAGTAGAGACCCAGTACTTC. The whole variable domain, remainder taken from reference TRBV14 and TRBJ2-5, is EAGVTQFPSHSVIEKGQTVTLRCDPISGHDNLYWYRRVMGKEIKFLLHFVKESKQDESGMPNNRFLAERTGGTYSTLKVQPAELEDSGVYFCASSHGPLAGVETQYFGPGTRLLVL.

The chain combines TRBV6-1 with TRBJ1-2; the match to TRBD1 covers 9 bases. Germline values: CDR1 MNHNS, CDR2 SASEGT. The CDR3 runs to 15 residues. Trimming removed 5 bases from V and 2 bases from J; junction bases left unmatched: 6. In nucleotides, the CDR3 is TGTGCCAGCAGTATTTACAGGGGGCTAAACTATGGCTACACCTTC. Translating it yields CASSIYRGLNYGYTF.

For this clonotype: A far larger clone is off by one base, so a read error is likely. The chain has TRBV2 and TRBJ2-7, with 10 positions matching TRBD1. V dropped 3 bases and J dropped 7; count of bases not matched to a gene: 9. Per the germline V gene, CDR1 is SNHLY and CDR2 is FYNNEI. This CDR3 contains 15 residues. The CDR3 spells CASSEEGTGVNEQYF. Written as DNA, the CDR3 is TGTGCCAGCAGTGAGGAGGGGACAGGGGTTAATGAGCAGTACTTC. Full variable domain (rest looked up from reference TRBV2 and TRBJ2-7): EPEVTQTPSHQVTQMGQEVILRCVPISNHLYFYWYRQILGQKVEFLVSFYNNEISEKSEIFDDQFSVERPDGSNFTLKIRSTKLEDSAMYFCASSEEGTGVNEQYFGPGTRLTVT.